What follows are 2 T cell receptor beta chains derived from one specimen sequenced in a study of glioma-infiltrating T cells after dendritic cell vaccination. Some clones are missing from TCRdb's copy, which holds only in-frame ones; the method was immunoSEQ multiplex PCR. The data contain about 92,000 clones, 70% to 90% of them singletons. The sequencing used blood, collected before dendritic cell vaccination. The source of these receptors is a human donor with glioblastoma.

This chain uses TRBV4-1 with TRBJ2-7, with 7 bases identical to TRBD1. The CDR3 runs 13 residues. CDR1 and CDR2 (germline): MGHRA, YSYEKL. J lost 2 bases, V lost 2 bases, and 0 bases had no gene match. CDR3 residues: CASSQQGAYEQYF. CDR3 DNA sequence: TGCGCCAGCAGCCAACAGGGGGCCTACGAGCAGTACTTC.

This chain joins TRBV10-3 and TRBJ2-1, with 10 bases identical to TRBD2. V was clipped by 0 bases and J by 7 bases; unmatched bases: 3. The CDR3 runs 15 residues. CDR1 is ENHRY, CDR2 SYGVKD, per germline. CDR3 residues: CAISESGLARNEQFF. Here the CDR3 DNA reads TGTGCCATCAGTGAGTCGGGACTAGCGCGGAATGAGCAGTTCTTC.